The 18 T cell receptor beta chains listed next were all sequenced from one sample in a study of tumor-infiltrating lymphocytes in primary liver carcinoma. Between roughly 17 and 33 mg of unsorted bulk tissue served as the source from which RNA and DNA were co-extracted. Total RNA (around 500 ng) served as template for TCR beta cDNA synthesis primed by a constant-region primer. Three-round nested multiplex PCR performed with slightly modified ARM-PCR produced the TCR beta libraries. Use of TRBV1-TRBV30 forward primers with a C-beta reverse primer characterized the first two PCR rounds, which lasted about 10 cycles each. TCRdb re-called the multiplex PCR reads through MiXCR, storing one row per CDR3 protein. The sample records 100,000 to 150,000 distinct CDR3 sequences, 60% to 75% being singletons. The sequencing input was liver tumor tissue from sampling region 3. Subset reported: tumor region T3, left-lateral pole. All receptors derive from an older woman with primary liver carcinoma and hepatitis B virus infection.

The CDR3 loop is CATRQGVYNEQFF. The CDR3 DNA follows: TGTGCCACACGACAGGGCGTCTACAATGAGCAGTTCTTC. The chain has TRBV19 and TRBJ2-1; 7 bases match TRBD1. V was pared by 10 bases and J by 3 bases, with 6 bases of the junction left unmatched. Germline CDR1 reads LNHDA; CDR2 reads SQIVND (reference sequence). The CDR3 sequence is 13 residues long. The full variable domain, its missing parts supplied by reference TRBV19 and TRBJ2-1, is DGGITQSPKYLFRKEGQNVTLSCEQNLNHDAMYWYRQDPGQGLRLIYYSQIVNDFQKGDIAEGYSVSREKKESFPLTVTSAQKNPTAFYLCATRQGVYNEQFFGPGTRLTVL.

At least ten counts were recorded for this clonotype. The J gene is TRBJ2-1, the V gene TRBV5-4; 11 nucleotides agree with TRBD2. After removal of 0 bases from V and 6 bases from J, the junction contained 2 bases not matched to a gene. CDR3 length equals 15 residues. CDR1 is SGHNT, CDR2 YYREEE, per germline (reference sequence). CDR3 sequence: CASSLGGTSGNEQFF. The CDR3 DNA reads TGTGCCAGCAGCTTGGGCGGGACTAGCGGCAATGAGCAGTTCTTC.

To note about this clonotype: A much larger clone lies a single base off, so this may be a read error. A read error is likely, as this CDR3 ends without the conserved phenylalanine or tryptophan. The chain combines TRBV29-1 with TRBJ2-7; a weak D match, TRBD2 (6 bases). The CDR3 length is 16 residues. CDR1 and CDR2 from the germline V gene are SQVTM and ANQGSEA. Trimming took 6 bases from V and 2 from J, leaving 23 bases between them. For the CDR3, the DNA is TGCAGCGTCGAGGGATATGCTGGGAGGCCGACCTACGAGCAGTACATC. This encodes CSVEGYAGRPTYEQYI.

Turning to this clonotype: A much larger clone lies a single base off, so this may be a read error. The chain combines TRBV5-1 with TRBJ1-1; unclear D gene. Germline V gives CDR1 SGHRS, CDR2 YFSETQ. The CDR3 runs 13 residues. The CDR3 spells CASNLAEMTEAFF. The CDR3 DNA sequence: TGCGCCAGCAACTTGGCAGAGATGACTGAAGCTTTCTTT.

As to this clonotype: A read error is likely, as this CDR3 ends without the conserved phenylalanine or tryptophan. The DNA is omitted, as the CDR3 cannot be located on it reliably, and the CDR3 follows TCRdb's listing. V is TRBV6-6 and J is TRBJ1-4; no check of the table's D call, TRBD1, against the DNA was made. From germline, CDR1 is MNHNY and CDR2 SVGAGI (reference sequence). The CDR3 comprises 14 residues, both ends counted. Here the CDR3 reads CASSYGAAGEKLLL.

Worth noting for this clonotype: Without the conserved terminal phenylalanine or tryptophan, this CDR3 likely stems from a read error. This sequence joins TRBV6-5 and TRBJ1-1, with D perhaps TRBD1 (5 bases). The CDR3 has 14 amino acids. V was pared by 6 bases and J by 4 bases, with 15 bases between. Germline values: CDR1 MNHEY, CDR2 SVGAGI. The CDR3 bases are TGTGCCAGCAGGGGTAGACAGACGTTCACTGAAGCTTTCTCT. Encoded protein: CASRGRQTFTEAFS.

Points on this clonotype: At one of its ends the junction is not consistent with the germline gene, which may arise from a read error. The V gene is TRBV11-2, the J gene TRBJ1-2, with D maybe TRBD1 (5 bases). Per the germline V gene, CDR1 is SGHAT and CDR2 is FQNNGV. The CDR3 has 17 residues. CDR3 residues: CASNLDPSRALRYGFTF. The CDR3 DNA reads TGTGCCAGCAACTTAGATCCGAGCAGGGCGCTGCGCTATGGCTTCACCTTC.

This clonotype has more than one count but fewer than ten. This clone may be a read error of a much larger clone one base away. The chain links TRBV6-6 to TRBJ2-1; D remains ambiguous. The length of the CDR3 is 14 residues. Germline assignment: CDR1 MNHNY and CDR2 SVGAGI (reference sequence). CDR3 nucleotides: TGTGCCAGCGGTTATGACCCCTCCTACAATGAGCAGTTCTTC. The encoded protein is CASGYDPSYNEQFF.

A few counts support this clonotype. This could be a read error, since a much larger clone is one nucleotide away. The genes are TRBV6-5 and TRBJ2-2, with 9 bases aligning to TRBD2. This CDR3 contains 14 residues. Germline CDR1 reads MNHEY; CDR2 reads SVGAGI. The CDR3 here is CASSYSRGRGGLFF. The DNA of the CDR3 is TGTGCCAGCAGTTACTCGAGGGGGCGGGGGGGGCTGTTTTTT.

Concerning this clonotype itself: No conserved phenylalanine or tryptophan is present at the end of the CDR3, so a read error is the likely explanation. Because the CDR3's place on the DNA is in doubt, the DNA is left out and the CDR3 is given as listed by TCRdb. This chain joins TRBV5-1 and TRBJ1-1. CDR1 SGHRS and CDR2 YFSETQ come from the germline V gene. The CDR3 length equals 14 residues, ends included. The CDR3 sequence: CASSFDNRNTETFL.

This clonotype was seen just once. The chain has TRBV29-1 and TRBJ2-3; D gene uncertain. Looked up from germline, CDR1 is SQVTM and CDR2 is ANQGSEA. This CDR3 is built from 16 residues. Trimming removed 6 bases from V and 8 bases from J, with 27 bases in between. CDR3 amino acids: CSVHRSAAVGGGTQYF. The CDR3 DNA sequence: TGCAGCGTCCACAGATCCGCGGCGGTAGGTGGCGGTACGCAGTATTTT.

Worth noting for this clonotype: A much larger clone lies a single base off, so this may be a read error. This sequence joins TRBV10-3 and TRBJ1-1; 9 bases line up with TRBD1. The germline V gene has CDR1 ENHRY and CDR2 SYGVKD. The CDR3 runs to 12 residues. CDR3 loop: CAIGDRATEALF. CDR3 nucleotide sequence: TGTGCCATCGGGGACAGGGCGACTGAAGCTCTCTTT.

About this clonotype: No conserved phenylalanine or tryptophan is present at the end of the CDR3, so a read error is the likely explanation. The chain joins TRBV29-1 to TRBJ2-5; D is undetermined. CDR1 and CDR2 from the germline V gene are SQVTM and ANQGSEA. CDR3 length: 12 residues. The CDR3 region is CCVELPKETQYL. CDR3 in DNA: TGCTGCGTTGAATTACCCAAAGAGACCCAGTACCTC.

As concerns this clonotype: Being one base from a much bigger clone, this may be a read error. This chain joins TRBV28 and TRBJ2-1; 7 bases map to TRBD1. Trimming cost V 5 bases and J 8 bases; bases outside gene matches: 15. Germline CDR1 and CDR2: MDHEN and SYDVKM. The CDR3 runs to 16 residues. CDR3 nucleotides: TGTGCCAGCAGTGGAAGGACTCCCGGTGACAGGGATGAGCAGTTCTTC. This sequence encodes CASSGRTPGDRDEQFF.

V gene TRBV11-1 combines with J gene TRBJ2-2; D unresolved. The CDR3 length is 17 residues. The V end was cut by 5 bases, the J end by 3 bases, with 19 bases between. CDR1 SGHAT and CDR2 FQDESV come from the germline V gene (reference sequence). CDR3 protein: CASSVRPFLDDTGELFF. DNA of the CDR3: TGTGCCAGCAGCGTCCGGCCATTCCTAGATGACACCGGGGAGCTGTTTTTT.

About this clonotype itself: Its ends do not fully match the called genes, so a read error is possible. The J gene is TRBJ2-4, the V gene TRBV28, with TRBD2 as a possible D gene (7 bases). The length of the CDR3 is 14 residues. Germline V CDR1 and CDR2: MDHEN, SYDVKM. The DNA of the CDR3 is TGTGTCAGCAGTTTATGGGGGGGCGTCGGCATTCAGTACTTC. It yields the protein CVSSLWGGVGIQYF.

The chain carries TRBV28 and TRBJ2-7; 8 nucleotides match TRBD2. Per the germline V gene, CDR1 is MDHEN and CDR2 is SYDVKM. J gave up 7 bases and V 7 bases, and 6 bases lay outside the gene matches. The CDR3 extends over 12 amino acids. The CDR3 DNA follows: TGTGCCAGCATCGGGAGGGGAAGAGAGCAGTACTTC. Encoded protein: CASIGRGREQYF. The full variable domain, its missing parts supplied by reference TRBV28 and TRBJ2-7, is DVKVTQSSRYLVKRTGEKVFLECVQDMDHENMFWYRQDPGLGLRLIYFSYDVKMKEKGDIPEGYSVSREKKERFSLILESASTNQTSMYLCASIGRGREQYFGPGTRLTVT.

Points on this clonotype: Given the absence of the conserved phenylalanine or tryptophan at the CDR3 end, a read error is likely. V and J are TRBV11-2 and TRBJ2-5, with 7 bases fitting TRBD1. CDR3 length: 15 amino acids. V shed 5 bases, J shed 4 bases, and the junction held 10 bases outside the gene matches. Germline CDR1 SGHAT, CDR2 FQNNGV. CDR3 in DNA: TGTGCCAGCAGCCTGACAACAGGGGTGGGAGAGACCCAGTACCTC. As protein: CASSLTTGVGETQYL.